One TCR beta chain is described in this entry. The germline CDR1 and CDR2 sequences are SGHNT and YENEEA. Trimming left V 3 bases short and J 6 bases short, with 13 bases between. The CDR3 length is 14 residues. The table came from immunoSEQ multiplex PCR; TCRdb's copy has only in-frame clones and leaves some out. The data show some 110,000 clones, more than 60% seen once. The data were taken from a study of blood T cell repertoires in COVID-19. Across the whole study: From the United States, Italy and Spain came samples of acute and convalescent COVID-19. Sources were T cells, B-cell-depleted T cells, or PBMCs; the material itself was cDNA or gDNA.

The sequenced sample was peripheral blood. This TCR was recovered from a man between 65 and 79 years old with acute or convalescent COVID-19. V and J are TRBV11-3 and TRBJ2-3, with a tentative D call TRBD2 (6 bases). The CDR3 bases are TGTGCCAGCAGCTTTACCGGGGGATCGGATACGCAGTATTTT. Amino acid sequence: CASSFTGGSDTQYF.